These 13 T cell receptor beta chains were sequenced from one sample in a study of blood T cell repertoires in COVID-19. The method was immunoSEQ multiplex PCR; TCRdb's version includes in-frame clones alone and lacks a portion of them. This repertoire shows around 160,000 clones, roughly 90% found once; its top ten account for approximately 2.4%. Sequencing was performed on peripheral blood. These receptor sequences come from a human donor in a cohort sampled during active COVID-19.

The J gene is TRBJ1-2, the V gene TRBV11-2; a possible D gene is TRBD1 (5 bases). There are 13 residues in the CDR3. Per the germline V gene, CDR1 is SGHAT and CDR2 is FQNNGV. The V end lost 4 bases, the J end lost 3 bases, and 9 bases lay between the germline ends. This CDR3 is CASSSPGDYGYTF. The CDR3 DNA reads as TGTGCCAGCAGCTCGCCGGGGGACTATGGCTACACCTTC.

As for this clone: Its ends do not fully match the called genes, so a read error is possible. The same CDR3 can be traced to other DNA sequences in this sample. V gene TRBV24-1 combines with J gene TRBJ2-5; 8 bases agree with TRBD1. Germline V gives CDR1 KGHDR, CDR2 SFDVKD. The CDR3 extends over 14 amino acids. The CDR3 DNA sequence: TGTGCCACCAGTGCCCCAGGGGGCGGTGAGACCCAATACTTC. Amino acid sequence: CATSAPGGGETQYF.

The chain couples TRBV4-3 to TRBJ1-1, with 7 bases fitting TRBD1. Germline CDR1 and CDR2: LGHNA and YSLEER. V gave up 0 bases and J gave up 5 bases; unmatched junction bases: 6. The CDR3 length is 15 residues. DNA of the CDR3: TGCGCCAGCAGCCAAGATCGCGACAGGGTTACTGAAGCTTTCTTT. Translated, it gives CASSQDRDRVTEAFF.

The rearrangement joins TRBV2 to TRBJ2-2; D gene ambiguous. Germline CDR1 SNHLY, CDR2 FYNNEI. The CDR3 runs 13 residues. Trimming pared 3 bases from V and 4 bases from J, leaving 6 bases between. CDR3: CASSDFPTGELFF. The CDR3 DNA follows: TGTGCCAGCAGTGACTTCCCCACCGGGGAGCTGTTTTTT.

J is TRBJ1-6 and V is TRBV9; D call uncertain. The CDR3 loop spans 14 amino acids. Between the trimmed V and J ends, which lost 2 bases and 7 bases, there was a span of 10 bases. From germline, CDR1 is SGDLS and CDR2 YYNGEE. Here the CDR3 DNA reads TGTGCCAGCAGCGTGCGGCATCACAATTCACCCCTCCACTTT. Its translation: CASSVRHHNSPLHF.

The chain has TRBV5-8 and TRBJ2-7, with D possibly being TRBD1 (5 bases). This CDR3 is 14 amino acids long. V gave up 1 base and J gave up 7 bases, with 15 bases separating them. Germline V lookup: CDR1 SGHTS, CDR2 YDEGEE. This chain's CDR3 is CASSLSQAMGEQYF. Written as DNA, the CDR3 is TGTGCCAGCAGCTTGTCACAGGCCATGGGGGAGCAGTACTTC.

The chain has TRBV7-9 and TRBJ2-5; D may be TRBD2 (6 bases). This CDR3 comprises 16 residues. V lost 0 bases, J lost 4 bases, and 15 bases lay in between. CDR1 SEHNR and CDR2 FQNEAQ come from the germline V gene (reference sequence). The CDR3 is CASSLALTRVRETQYF. The CDR3 DNA follows: TGTGCCAGCAGCTTAGCCCTGACTAGAGTGAGAGAGACCCAGTACTTC.

The chain uses TRBV7-2 and TRBJ2-2; D may be TRBD2 (6 bases). This CDR3 spans 15 amino acids. CDR1 is SGHTA, CDR2 FQGNSA, per germline. V was shortened by 0 bases and J by 6 bases, with 11 bases between the two germline ends. The CDR3 sequence: CASSLAWGVAGELFF. The DNA of the CDR3 is TGTGCCAGCAGCTTAGCATGGGGGGTGGCCGGGGAGCTGTTTTTT.

To note about this clone: The same CDR3 arises from other DNA sequences in this sample as well. The chain joins TRBV7-9 to TRBJ2-3; D is unresolved. The germline V gene encodes CDR1 SEHNR and CDR2 FQNEAQ (reference sequence). The CDR3 has 11 residues. Trimming removed 3 bases at V and 5 bases at J, with 3 bases between. CDR3 nucleotide sequence: TGTGCCAGCAGCTTCAGAGATACGCAGTATTTT. Encoded protein: CASSFRDTQYF.

The chain employs TRBV5-4 and TRBJ2-7; D is perhaps TRBD1 (6 bases). Germline values: CDR1 SGHNT, CDR2 YYREEE (reference sequence). The length of the CDR3 is 14 residues. Trimming removed 1 base at V and 6 bases at J, with 14 bases between. CDR3 sequence: CASSLRSGVGEQYF. In DNA, the CDR3 is TGTGCCAGCAGCTTGAGATCAGGGGTGGGCGAGCAGTACTTC.

This rearrangement joins TRBV9 to TRBJ1-1, with D maybe TRBD1 (6 bases). The germline V and J ends were trimmed by 4 bases and 4 bases, with 11 bases remaining between them. The CDR3 totals 13 residues. Germline CDR1 reads SGDLS; CDR2 reads YYNGEE. The CDR3 region has the DNA TGTGCCAGCAGCATAGGACAGACCACTGAAGCTTTCTTT. Encoded protein: CASSIGQTTEAFF. The entire variable domain, with the rest obtained from reference TRBV9 and TRBJ1-1, is as follows: DSGVTQTPKHLITATGQRVTLRCSPRSGDLSVYWYQQSLDQGLQFLIQYYNGEERAKGNILERFSAQQFPDLHSELNLSSLELGDSALYFCASSIGQTTEAFFGQGTRLTVV.

The rearrangement joins TRBV12-3 or TRBV12-4 to TRBJ1-4, with no clear D. The V end lost 2 bases, the J end lost 14 bases, and 15 bases lay between the germline ends. The CDR3 is 13 amino acids. CDR3 in DNA: TGTGCCAGCAGTTTATCGGTCCCGAGGGTTCTGTTTTTT. This encodes CASSLSVPRVLFF.

The chain couples TRBV30 to TRBJ1-3; D remains unclear. Between the trimmed V and J ends, which lost 0 bases and 2 bases, there was a span of 8 bases. Germline CDR1 and CDR2: GTSNPN and SVGIG (reference sequence). This CDR3 is built from 14 residues. The DNA of the CDR3 is TGTGCCTGGAGTGTAAAAGGAGCTGGAAACACCATATATTTT. It specifies CAWSVKGAGNTIYF.